Below, one TCR beta chain is given with its context. These data belong to a study of blood T cell repertoires in COVID-19. About the study: From T cells, B-cell-depleted T cells, or PBMCs came the material, which was cDNA or gDNA.

Seattle's cohort entered during active infection and was followed longitudinally. Authors' data handling: Amplifying reference gene primers gave estimates of nucleated cell counts. The data were produced by immunoSEQ multiplex PCR, yet TCRdb's version contains in-frame clones alone and is incomplete. V and J calls plus clone size are reproduced from that table; the DNA served to infer D and trimming. The sample holds 540,000 or so clones, about 89% seen once. The sequenced sample consisted of peripheral blood. This sequence was found in a woman between 45 and 65 years old with COVID-19, enrolled during active disease.

The CDR3 nucleotides read TGTGCCAGCAGTCTGACAGTTCGTGAGACCCAGTACTTC. It codes for CASSLTVRETQYF. The J gene is TRBJ2-5, the V gene TRBV6-5; D is possibly TRBD1 (5 bases). Germline V gene data show CDR1 as MNHEY and CDR2 as SVGAGI. V shed 5 bases and J shed 5 bases, with 12 bases lying between them. This CDR3 has 13 residues.